What follows is one TCR beta chain and its context. Antigen unknown. Use of 60 Vbeta and 13 Jbeta primers characterized the PCR. TCRdb's copy holds only in-frame clones and misses some; the assay was immunoSEQ multiplex PCR. The table records roughly 100,000 clones, 80% of them present only once. The germline CDR1 and CDR2 sequences are SGHRS and YFSETQ. V was clipped by 4 bases and J by 2 bases, with 18 bases between them. This CDR3 spans 17 amino acids. This sample is drawn from a study of cytomegalovirus exposure and HLA in healthy donors. Study context: The study placed around 80% of its roughly 410 genotyped donors in the Caucasian-associated ancestry cluster.

The donors, nominally healthy at sampling, likely had unrecorded immune exposures. Study conclusions and caveats: Cytomegalovirus-associated status was assigned to more than 150 TCR beta chains. Sequencing artifact likely explains a cluster of highly shared sequence variants.

Source material: PBMCs. This clonotype was sampled from a man in his thirties or forties in good health and CMV-seropositive. V is TRBV5-1 and J is TRBJ2-2, with D maybe TRBD2 (5 bases). The CDR3: CASSGSEVRANTGELFF. The CDR3 DNA sequence: TGCGCCAGCAGCGGGAGTGAGGTCCGGGCTAACACCGGGGAGCTGTTTTTT.